This T cell receptor (beta chain) stems from a study of blood T cell repertoires in COVID-19. In the study overall: The United States, Italy and Spain supplied acute and convalescent COVID-19 samples. The analysed material was cDNA or gDNA that came from T cells, B-cell-depleted T cells, or PBMCs.

V was pared by 1 base and J by 0 bases, with 7 bases between. Germline CDR1 is LGHDT and CDR2 is YNNKEL (reference sequence). CDR3 length: 15 amino acids. As to this clone: The same CDR3 can be traced to other DNA sequences in this sample.

Authors' analysis steps: Reference gene primer amplification gave nucleated cell count estimates. The data were produced by immunoSEQ multiplex PCR, yet TCRdb's version contains in-frame clones alone and is incomplete. The V and J calls and clone size come from that table; D and trimming were worked out from the DNA. This sample yields approximately 300,000 clones, of which around 89% are seen a single time; about 5% belongs to the top ten. The sample was peripheral blood. The chain has TRBV3-1 (or the pseudogene TRBV3-2) and TRBJ1-5; D ambiguous. The TCR comes from a man in his forties or fifties with acute or convalescent COVID-19. The chain's CDR3 is CASSQAGYSNQPQHF. In nucleotides, the CDR3 is TGTGCCAGCAGCCAAGCCGGGTATAGCAATCAGCCCCAGCATTTT.